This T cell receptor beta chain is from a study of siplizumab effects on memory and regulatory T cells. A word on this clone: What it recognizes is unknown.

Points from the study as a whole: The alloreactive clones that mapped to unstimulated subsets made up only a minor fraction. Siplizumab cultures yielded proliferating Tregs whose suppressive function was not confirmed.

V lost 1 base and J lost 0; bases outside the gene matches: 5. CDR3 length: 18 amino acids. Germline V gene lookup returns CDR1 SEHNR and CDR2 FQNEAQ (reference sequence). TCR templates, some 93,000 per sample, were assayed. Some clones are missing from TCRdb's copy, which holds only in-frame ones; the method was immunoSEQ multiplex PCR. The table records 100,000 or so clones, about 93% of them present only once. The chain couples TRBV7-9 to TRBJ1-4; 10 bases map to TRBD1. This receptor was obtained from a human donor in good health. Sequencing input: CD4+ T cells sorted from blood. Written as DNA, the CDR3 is TGTGCCAGCAGCTTAGGGGGGACAGGGGCTCCAACTAATGAAAAACTGTTTTTT. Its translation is CASSLGGTGAPTNEKLFF.